This note documents a single T cell receptor (beta chain) sequence. As originally analysed: Reference gene primer amplification in the assay estimated nucleated cell counts. Measured with immunoSEQ multiplex PCR; TCRdb has only the in-frame clones, and not every one. V, J and clone size reflect that table, while D and trimming were determined from the DNA. The sample has over 100,000 clones, 88% seen once. This sample was taken from a study of blood T cell repertoires in COVID-19. About the research overall: Sites in the United States, Italy and Spain provided acute and convalescent COVID-19 samples. T cells, B-cell-depleted T cells, or PBMCs supplied cDNA or gDNA.

V lost 0 bases and J 1 base, leaving 7 bases between the germline ends. The CDR3 is made up of 15 amino acids. Germline CDR1 and CDR2: SEHNR and FQNEAQ (reference sequence). The chain employs TRBV7-9 and TRBJ2-1; TRBD2 might be the D (5 bases). The material sequenced was peripheral blood. The receptor's source is a man over 45 with acute or convalescent COVID-19. The CDR3 nucleotides are TGTGCCAGCAGCTTAGCTAGGAGGTCCTACAATGAGCAGTTCTTC. Its translation is CASSLARRSYNEQFF.